Below are 4 T cell receptor beta chains sequenced from a single sample in a study of T cell repertoires in cytomegalovirus infection. TCRdb re-analysed the reads in MiXCR, keeping a single row per CDR3 protein. This table has some 200,000 distinct CDR3 sequences, under 25% appearing once. Sequenced sample: PBMCs. Receptor source: a human donor in good health (CMV status not recorded). Some clones in this sample may be carry-over from other donors' samples.

This clonotype has at least ten counts. The chain joins TRBV7-2 to TRBJ1-1; no firm D call. From germline, CDR1 is SGHTA and CDR2 FQGNSA. V was cut by 0 bases and J by 1 base, with 9 bases left in between. This CDR3 contains 15 residues. CDR3 bases: TGTGCCAGCAGCTTAGCTTTCGGGAGGAACACTGAAGCTTTCTTT. Its protein product is CASSLAFGRNTEAFF.

This clonotype was counted a few times. V usage is TRBV6-4 and J usage is TRBJ2-3, with D possibly matching TRBD2 (6 bases). This CDR3 contains 16 residues. Trimming removed 3 bases from V and 5 bases from J, with 18 bases in between. CDR1 and CDR2 (germline): MRHNA, SNTAGT. The CDR3, as DNA: TGTGCCAGCAGTGAGTTTGTCGGGAGCTTCATAGATACGCAGTATTTT. This sequence encodes CASSEFVGSFIDTQYF.

This clonotype showed up many times. The chain uses TRBV10-2 and TRBJ1-1, with TRBD1 as a possible D gene (5 bases). Between the trimmed V and J ends, which lost 6 bases and 0 bases, there was a span of 14 bases. The CDR3 is 15 amino acids. CDR1 and CDR2 (germline): WSHSY, SAAADI. Written as DNA, the CDR3 is TGCGCCAGCAGAAAAACAGGAGCCATGAACACTGAAGCTTTCTTT. It specifies CASRKTGAMNTEAFF.

The sample holds a few counts of this clonotype. This chain connects TRBV19 to TRBJ1-1; maybe TRBD1 (5 bases). CDR1 and CDR2 (germline): LNHDA, SQIVND (reference sequence). Trimming took 1 base from V and 0 from J, leaving 6 bases between them. The CDR3 is 14 residues long. The CDR3 sequence: CASSIVGVNTEAFF. The CDR3 bases are TGTGCCAGTAGTATAGTGGGGGTGAACACTGAAGCTTTCTTT.